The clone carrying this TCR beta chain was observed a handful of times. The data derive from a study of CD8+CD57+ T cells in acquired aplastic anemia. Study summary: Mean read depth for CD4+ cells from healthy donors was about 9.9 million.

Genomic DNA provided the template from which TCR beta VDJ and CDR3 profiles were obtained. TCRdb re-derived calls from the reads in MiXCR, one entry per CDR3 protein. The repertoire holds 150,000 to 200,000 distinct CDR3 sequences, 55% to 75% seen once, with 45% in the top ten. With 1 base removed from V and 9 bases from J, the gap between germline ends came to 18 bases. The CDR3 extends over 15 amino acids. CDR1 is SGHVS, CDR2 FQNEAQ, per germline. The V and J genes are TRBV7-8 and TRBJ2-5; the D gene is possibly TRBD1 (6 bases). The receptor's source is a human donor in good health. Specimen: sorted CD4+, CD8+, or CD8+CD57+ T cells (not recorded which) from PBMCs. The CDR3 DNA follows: TGTGCCAGCAGCTTAGAGGGCAGGGGTTCCGGGGCCCAGTACTTC. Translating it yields CASSLEGRGSGAQYF.